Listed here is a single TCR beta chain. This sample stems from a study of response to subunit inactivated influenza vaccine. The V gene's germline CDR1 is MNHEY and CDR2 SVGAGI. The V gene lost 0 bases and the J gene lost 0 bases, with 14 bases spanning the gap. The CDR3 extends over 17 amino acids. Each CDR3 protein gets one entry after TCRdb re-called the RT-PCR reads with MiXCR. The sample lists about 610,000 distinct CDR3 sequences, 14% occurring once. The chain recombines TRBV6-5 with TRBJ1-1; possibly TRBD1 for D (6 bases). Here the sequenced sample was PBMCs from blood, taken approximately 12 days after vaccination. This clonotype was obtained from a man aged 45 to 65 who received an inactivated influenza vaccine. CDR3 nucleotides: TGTGCCAGCAGTTACTCTAATTGGGGGCTTGTGAACACTGAAGCTTTCTTT. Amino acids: CASSYSNWGLVNTEAFF.